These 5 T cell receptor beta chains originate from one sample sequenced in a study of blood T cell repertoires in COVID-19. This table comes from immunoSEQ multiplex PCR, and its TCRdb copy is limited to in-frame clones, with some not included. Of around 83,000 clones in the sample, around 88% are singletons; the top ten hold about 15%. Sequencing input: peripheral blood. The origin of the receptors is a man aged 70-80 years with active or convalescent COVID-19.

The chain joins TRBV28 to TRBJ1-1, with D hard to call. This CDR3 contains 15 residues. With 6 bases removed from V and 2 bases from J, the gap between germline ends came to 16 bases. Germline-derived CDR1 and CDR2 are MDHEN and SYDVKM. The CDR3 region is CASSPSGSRNTEAFF. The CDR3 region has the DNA TGTGCCAGCAGCCCCTCGGGTAGTCGAAACACTGAAGCTTTCTTT.

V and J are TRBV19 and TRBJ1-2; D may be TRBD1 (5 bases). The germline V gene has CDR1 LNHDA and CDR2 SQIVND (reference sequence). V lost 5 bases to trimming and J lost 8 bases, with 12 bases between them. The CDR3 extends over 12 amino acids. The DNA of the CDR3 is TGTGCCAGTAGTCCCCGGGACTCCGGCTACACCTTC. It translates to CASSPRDSGYTF.

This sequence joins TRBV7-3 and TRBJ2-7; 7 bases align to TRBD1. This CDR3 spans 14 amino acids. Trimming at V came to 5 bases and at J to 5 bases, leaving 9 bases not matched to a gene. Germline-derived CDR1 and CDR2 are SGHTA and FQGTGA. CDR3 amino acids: CASSRRQGSDEQYF. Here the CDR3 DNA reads TGTGCCAGCAGCCGACGACAGGGTAGCGACGAGCAGTACTTC.

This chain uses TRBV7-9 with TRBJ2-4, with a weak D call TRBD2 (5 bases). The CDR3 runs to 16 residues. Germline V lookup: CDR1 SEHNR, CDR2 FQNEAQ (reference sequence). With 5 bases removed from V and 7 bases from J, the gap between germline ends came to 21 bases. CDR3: CASSALTTKVPNIQYF. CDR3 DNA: TGTGCCAGCAGCGCCCTGACTACAAAGGTGCCGAACATTCAGTACTTC.

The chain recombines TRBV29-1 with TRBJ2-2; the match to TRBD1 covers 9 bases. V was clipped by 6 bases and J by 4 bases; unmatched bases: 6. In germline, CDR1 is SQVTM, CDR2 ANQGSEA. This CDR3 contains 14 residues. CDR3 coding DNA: TGCAGCGTCCGCCAACAGGGGGCCACCGGGGAGCTGTTTTTT. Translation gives CSVRQQGATGELFF.